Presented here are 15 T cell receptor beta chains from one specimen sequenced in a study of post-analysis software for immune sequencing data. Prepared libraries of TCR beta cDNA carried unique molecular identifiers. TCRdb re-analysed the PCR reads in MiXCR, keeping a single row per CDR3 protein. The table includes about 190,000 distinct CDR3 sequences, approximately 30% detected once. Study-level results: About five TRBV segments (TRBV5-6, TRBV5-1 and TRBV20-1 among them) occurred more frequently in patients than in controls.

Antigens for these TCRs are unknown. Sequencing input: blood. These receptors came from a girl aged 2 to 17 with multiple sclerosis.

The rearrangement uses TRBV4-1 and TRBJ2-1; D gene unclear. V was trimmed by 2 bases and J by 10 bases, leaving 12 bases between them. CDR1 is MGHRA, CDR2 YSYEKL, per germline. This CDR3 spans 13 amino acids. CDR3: CASSQQITYEQFF. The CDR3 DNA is TGCGCCAGCAGCCAACAAATCACCTACGAGCAGTTCTTC.

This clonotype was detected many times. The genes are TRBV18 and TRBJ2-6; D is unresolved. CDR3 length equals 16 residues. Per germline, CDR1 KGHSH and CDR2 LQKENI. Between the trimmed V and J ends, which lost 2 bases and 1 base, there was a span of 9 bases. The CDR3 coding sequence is TGTGCCAGCTCACCATCAGTCCTTTCTGGGGCCAACGTCCTGACTTTC. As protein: CASSPSVLSGANVLTF.

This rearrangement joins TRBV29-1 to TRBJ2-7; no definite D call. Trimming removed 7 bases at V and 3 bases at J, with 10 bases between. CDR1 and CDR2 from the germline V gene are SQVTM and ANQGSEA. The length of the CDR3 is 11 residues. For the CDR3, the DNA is TGCAGCGCCCTCGGGCTCTACGAGCAGTACTTC. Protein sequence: CSALGLYEQYF.

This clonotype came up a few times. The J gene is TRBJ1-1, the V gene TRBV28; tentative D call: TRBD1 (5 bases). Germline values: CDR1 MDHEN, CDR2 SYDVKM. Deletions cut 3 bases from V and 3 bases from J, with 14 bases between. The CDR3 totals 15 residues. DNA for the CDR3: TGTGCCAGCAGTTTTTCGGGGGGAGGGTACACTGAAGCTTTCTTT. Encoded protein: CASSFSGGGYTEAFF.

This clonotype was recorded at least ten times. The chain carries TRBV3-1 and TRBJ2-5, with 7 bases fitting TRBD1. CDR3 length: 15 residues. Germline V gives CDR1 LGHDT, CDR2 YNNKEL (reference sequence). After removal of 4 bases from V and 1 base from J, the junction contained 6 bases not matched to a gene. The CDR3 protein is CASSPGTASQETQYF. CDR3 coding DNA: TGTGCCAGCAGCCCCGGGACAGCCAGCCAAGAGACCCAGTACTTC.

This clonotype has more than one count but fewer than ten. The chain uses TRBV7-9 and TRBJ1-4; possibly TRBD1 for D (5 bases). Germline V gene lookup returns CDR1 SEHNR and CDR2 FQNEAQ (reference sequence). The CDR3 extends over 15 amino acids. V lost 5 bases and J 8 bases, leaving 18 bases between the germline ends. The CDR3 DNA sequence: TGTGCCAGCAGCCCCGGGGACCCATTAACGGAAAAACTGTTTTTT. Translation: CASSPGDPLTEKLFF.

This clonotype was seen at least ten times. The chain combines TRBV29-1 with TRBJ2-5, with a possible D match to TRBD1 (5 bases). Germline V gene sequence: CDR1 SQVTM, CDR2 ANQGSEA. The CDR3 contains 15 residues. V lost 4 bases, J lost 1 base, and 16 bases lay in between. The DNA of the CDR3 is TGCAGCGTTGTATGGCCAGGGCTTGTCCAAGAGACCCAGTACTTC. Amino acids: CSVVWPGLVQETQYF. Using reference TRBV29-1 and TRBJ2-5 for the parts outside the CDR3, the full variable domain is SAVISQKPSRDICQRGTSLTIQCQVDSQVTMMFWYRQQPGQSLTLIATANQGSEATYESGFVIDKFPISRPNLTFSTLTVSNMSPEDSSIYLCSVVWPGLVQETQYFGPGTRLLVL.

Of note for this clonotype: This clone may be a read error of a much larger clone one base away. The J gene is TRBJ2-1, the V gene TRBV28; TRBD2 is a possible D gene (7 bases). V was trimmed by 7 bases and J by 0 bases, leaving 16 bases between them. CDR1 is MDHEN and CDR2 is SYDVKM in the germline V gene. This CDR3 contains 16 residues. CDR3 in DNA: TGTGCCAGCATTCTAGGGGGGGACCCCTCCTACAATGAGCAGTTCTTC. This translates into CASILGGDPSYNEQFF. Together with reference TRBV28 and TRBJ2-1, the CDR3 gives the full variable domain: DVKVTQSSRYLVKRTGEKVFLECVQDMDHENMFWYRQDPGLGLRLIYFSYDVKMKEKGDIPEGYSVSREKKERFSLILESASTNQTSMYLCASILGGDPSYNEQFFGPGTRLTVL.

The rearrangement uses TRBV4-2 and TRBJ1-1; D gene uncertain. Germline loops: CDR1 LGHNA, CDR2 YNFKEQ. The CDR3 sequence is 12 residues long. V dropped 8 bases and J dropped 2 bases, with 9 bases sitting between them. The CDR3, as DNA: TGTGCCAGCTCGAAGCACAACACTGAAGCTTTCTTT. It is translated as CASSKHNTEAFF.

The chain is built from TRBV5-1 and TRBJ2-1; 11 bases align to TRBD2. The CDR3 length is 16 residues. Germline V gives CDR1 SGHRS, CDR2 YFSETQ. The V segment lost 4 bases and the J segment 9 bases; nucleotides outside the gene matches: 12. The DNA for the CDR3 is TGCGCCAGCAGCGCCCTACTAGCGGGAGCGAGTGGTGAGCAGTTCTTC. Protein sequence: CASSALLAGASGEQFF.

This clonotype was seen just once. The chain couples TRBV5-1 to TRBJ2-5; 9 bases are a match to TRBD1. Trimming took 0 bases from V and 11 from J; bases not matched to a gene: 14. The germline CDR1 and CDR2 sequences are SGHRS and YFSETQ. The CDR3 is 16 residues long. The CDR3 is CASSLGDREPYNEQYF. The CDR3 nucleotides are TGCGCCAGCAGCTTGGGGGACAGGGAACCCTACAATGAGCAGTACTTC.

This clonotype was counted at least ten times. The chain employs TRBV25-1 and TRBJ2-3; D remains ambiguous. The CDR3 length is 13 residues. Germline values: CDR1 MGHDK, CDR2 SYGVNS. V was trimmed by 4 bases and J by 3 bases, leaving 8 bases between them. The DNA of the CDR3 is TGTGCCAGCAGTGCGGGTGGGACAGATACGCAGTATTTT. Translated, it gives CASSAGGTDTQYF.

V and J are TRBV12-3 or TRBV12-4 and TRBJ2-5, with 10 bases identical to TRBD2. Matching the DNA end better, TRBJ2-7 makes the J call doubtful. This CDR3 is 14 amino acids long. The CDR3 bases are TGTGCCAGCAGTTCTAGCGGGGGTCGTCACGAGCAGTACTTC. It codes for CASSSSGGRHEQYF.

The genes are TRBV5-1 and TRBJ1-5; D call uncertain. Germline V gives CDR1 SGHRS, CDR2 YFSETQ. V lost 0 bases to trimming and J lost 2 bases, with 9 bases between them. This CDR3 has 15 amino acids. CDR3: CASSLAGVGNQPQHF. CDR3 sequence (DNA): TGCGCCAGCAGCTTGGCTGGGGTAGGCAATCAGCCCCAGCATTTT. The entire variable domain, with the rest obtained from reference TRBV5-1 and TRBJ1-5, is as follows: KAGVTQTPRYLIKTRGQQVTLSCSPISGHRSVSWYQQTPGQGLQFLFEYFSETQRNKGNFPGRFSGRQFSNSRSEMNVSTLELGDSALYLCASSLAGVGNQPQHFGDGTRLSIL.

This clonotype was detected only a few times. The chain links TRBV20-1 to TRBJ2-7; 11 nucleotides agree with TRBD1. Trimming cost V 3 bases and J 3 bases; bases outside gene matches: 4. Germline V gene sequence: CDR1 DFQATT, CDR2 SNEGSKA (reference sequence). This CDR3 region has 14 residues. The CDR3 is CSASTGTGGYEQYF. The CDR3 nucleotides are TGCAGTGCTAGTACCGGGACAGGGGGCTACGAGCAGTACTTC.